These 24 T cell receptor beta chains were all obtained from the same sample, sequenced in a study of low-dose radiotherapy and immunotherapy resistance in tumors. Alpha and beta chains were covered, as first-strand cDNA relied on TRAV- and TRBV-specific primers. Using a constant-region primer together with a V-primer adapter, TCRs were subjected to 15 to 25 PCR cycles of amplification. TCRdb ran MiXCR on the reads and lists one entry per CDR3 protein. The repertoire has around 18,000 distinct CDR3 sequences, 74% of them found once; the top ten carry over 9.5%. The receptors shown here come from a human donor with advanced metastatic prostate, ovarian, gallbladder or colorectal cancer (not recorded which). This table probably holds off-target reads from a library built for another chain.

The chain carries TRBV7-6 and TRBJ1-1; the match to TRBD1 covers 10 bases. The CDR3 has 15 amino acids. CDR1 and CDR2 from the germline V gene are SGHVS and FNYEAQ. Trimming cost V 4 bases and J 0 bases; bases outside gene matches: 2. This CDR3 reads CASSSGQGVNTEAFF. DNA for the CDR3: TGTGCCAGCAGCTCCGGACAGGGGGTGAACACTGAAGCTTTCTTT.

The chain has TRBV29-1 and TRBJ2-7; D is ambiguous. Germline V gene sequence: CDR1 SQVTM, CDR2 ANQGSEA. This CDR3 contains 12 residues. The V and J ends lost 3 bases and 3 bases respectively, with 9 bases between them. The CDR3 sequence is CSVEVGYYEQYF. In nucleotides, the CDR3 is TGCAGCGTTGAGGTCGGTTACTACGAGCAGTACTTC.

This clonotype was detected only a few times. V and J are TRBV6-2 or TRBV6-3 and TRBJ2-1, with TRBD2 identical over 9 bases. From germline, CDR1 is MNHEY and CDR2 SVGEGT. There are 15 residues in the CDR3. V shed 5 bases and J 9 bases; nucleotides not matched to a gene: 11. The CDR3 protein is CASSTRGRALGEQFF. The CDR3 DNA reads TGTGCCAGCAGTACTCGCGGGAGGGCCCTGGGTGAGCAGTTCTTC.

CDR3 amino acids: CASSLDSLGFTF. The DNA for the CDR3 is TGTGCCAGCAGTTTGGACAGCCTTGGGTTCACCTTC. The rearrangement joins TRBV6-6 to TRBJ1-2, with D possibly TRBD1 on 6 matching bases. The CDR3 runs 12 residues. From germline, CDR1 is MNHNY and CDR2 SVGAGI (reference sequence). Trimming pared 4 bases from V and 13 bases from J, leaving 16 bases between.

The V gene is TRBV4-2, the J gene TRBJ1-5; perhaps TRBD1 as D (5 bases). CDR3 length: 17 amino acids. Germline-derived CDR1 and CDR2 are LGHNA and YNFKEQ. Trimming cost V 0 bases and J 4 bases, with 16 bases left between them. CDR3 region: CASSQEKLARTNQPQHF. Here the CDR3 DNA reads TGTGCCAGCAGCCAAGAAAAATTAGCCAGGACAAATCAGCCCCAGCATTTT.

Remarks on this clonotype: One junction end does not reproduce the germline sequence, and a read error may be involved. The chain carries TRBV5-3 and TRBJ1-2; D might be TRBD1 (6 bases). TRBV5-3 is treated as an ORF (open reading frame) with a function not yet certain. This CDR3 is 14 amino acids long. CDR3 nucleotides: TGTGCCAGCAGCTTGGAGCACAGGGCTGGCGGCTACACCTTC. Protein: CASSLEHRAGGYTF.

This chain uses TRBV4-2 with TRBJ1-1, with 11 bases that match TRBD1. The CDR3 has 15 amino acids. The germline V gene has CDR1 LGHNA and CDR2 YNFKEQ. Unmatched junction bases numbered 6, after V lost 5 bases and J lost 4 bases. The CDR3 DNA is TGTGCCAGCAGCGACGGACAGGGGGCAGGCACTGAAGCTTTCTTT. Translating it yields CASSDGQGAGTEAFF.

The gene calls are TRBV28 and TRBJ1-5; the D is unclear. CDR3 length: 12 residues. Germline V gene data show CDR1 as MDHEN and CDR2 as SYDVKM. Trimming left V 3 bases short and J 4 bases short, with 4 bases between. In nucleotides, the CDR3 is TGTGCCAGCAGTTTGGCAAATCAGCCCCAGCATTTT. Translating it yields CASSLANQPQHF.

This sequence joins TRBV28 and TRBJ2-5; 10 nucleotides line up with TRBD2. The CDR3 extends over 14 amino acids. V lost 7 bases, J lost 4 bases, and 6 bases stayed unmatched. Germline CDR1 MDHEN, CDR2 SYDVKM. For the CDR3, the DNA is TGTGCCAGCAACCTAGCGGGAGTGGGAGAGACCCAGTACTTC. Its translation: CASNLAGVGETQYF.

This chain connects TRBV29-1 to TRBJ2-2, with D possibly being TRBD1 (5 bases). V was trimmed by 3 bases and J by 6 bases, leaving 11 bases between them. CDR3 size: 13 residues. Germline V gene data show CDR1 as SQVTM and CDR2 as ANQGSEA. CDR3 in DNA: TGCAGCGTTGAGCCAGGGAAGCCCGGGGAGCTGTTTTTT. Residues: CSVEPGKPGELFF.

The CDR3 DNA follows: TGTGCCAGCAGCCATGGGGGAGGAGTCCTAAATCAGCCCCAGCATTTT. Protein sequence: CASSHGGGVLNQPQHF. The rearrangement uses TRBV3-1 and TRBJ1-5; maybe TRBD1 (5 bases). V dropped 3 bases and J dropped 4 bases, with 16 bases sitting between them. The CDR3 length is 16 residues. Per the germline V gene, CDR1 is LGHDT and CDR2 is YNNKEL (reference sequence). The full variable domain, completed using reference TRBV3-1 and TRBJ1-5, is DTAVSQTPKYLVTQMGNDKSIKCEQNLGHDTMYWYKQDSKKFLKIMFSYNNKELIINETVPNRFSPKSPDKAHLNLHINSLELGDSAVYFCASSHGGGVLNQPQHFGDGTRLSIL.

The chain uses TRBV28 and TRBJ1-2; TRBD1 matches at 10 bases. From germline, CDR1 is MDHEN and CDR2 SYDVKM. V shed 7 bases and J 5 bases; nucleotides not matched to a gene: 7. The CDR3 is made up of 14 amino acids. CDR3 sequence reads: CASNIPGQGYGYTF. The CDR3 region has the DNA TGTGCCAGCAACATCCCGGGACAGGGGTATGGCTACACCTTC.

This clonotype was detected only a few times. The chain links TRBV6-1 to TRBJ1-1; D possibly corresponds to TRBD1 (5 bases). Germline V CDR1 and CDR2: MNHNS, SASEGT. Trimming cost V 8 bases and J 5 bases, with 27 bases left between them. The CDR3 runs 17 residues. DNA of the CDR3: TGTGCCAGCTACCCGGGGCCGGCAGAAGTCCCAGGAACTGAAGCTTTCTTT. Protein: CASYPGPAEVPGTEAFF.

This chain connects TRBV10-3 to TRBJ2-3; 10 nucleotides line up with TRBD2. CDR3 length equals 19 residues. The germline V gene has CDR1 ENHRY and CDR2 SYGVKD. J was trimmed by 5 bases and V by 4 bases; bases with no gene match: 18. The CDR3 loop reads CAISGGRRPSGRGEDTQYF. The CDR3 coding sequence is TGTGCCATCAGTGGGGGCAGGCGACCTAGCGGGAGAGGAGAAGATACGCAGTATTTT.

The rearrangement joins TRBV4-2 to TRBJ1-3; no firm D call. This CDR3 region has 14 residues. The germline V gene has CDR1 LGHNA and CDR2 YNFKEQ. Trimming took 1 base from V and 4 from J, leaving 8 bases between them. CDR3 sequence reads: CASSQAIRGNTIYF. The CDR3 bases are TGTGCCAGCAGCCAAGCGATAAGGGGAAACACCATATATTTT.

The chain recombines TRBV14 with TRBJ2-2; 9 nucleotides agree with TRBD2. The CDR3 loop spans 15 amino acids. The germline V gene has CDR1 SGHDN and CDR2 FVKESK. J lost 6 bases, V lost 5 bases, and 7 bases had no gene match. The CDR3 is CASSLGLATAGELFF. The CDR3 nucleotides read TGTGCCAGCAGCTTGGGACTAGCCACAGCCGGGGAGCTGTTTTTT.

This chain joins TRBV2 and TRBJ2-2; D is unclear. V shed 4 bases and J shed 6 bases, with 9 bases lying between them. The CDR3 loop spans 13 amino acids. CDR1 SNHLY and CDR2 FYNNEI come from the germline V gene. CDR3 amino acids: CASSGGYPGELFF. CDR3 nucleotides: TGTGCCAGCAGTGGAGGTTACCCCGGGGAGCTGTTTTTT.

This clonotype occurred a few times. This sequence joins TRBV2 and TRBJ1-4; 9 nucleotides match TRBD1. This CDR3 contains 15 residues. With V trimmed by 8 bases and J by 8 bases, 12 bases remained unmatched. Germline V gene sequence: CDR1 SNHLY, CDR2 FYNNEI. CDR3 sequence reads: CASGDTGGLGEKLFF. The CDR3 DNA follows: TGTGCCAGCGGGGATACAGGGGGCCTTGGAGAAAAACTGTTTTTT.

This clonotype was detected a few times. The chain uses TRBV6-2 or TRBV6-3 and TRBJ2-3, with a tentative D call TRBD2 (6 bases). Germline CDR1 reads MNHEY; CDR2 reads SVGEGT. With 7 bases removed from V and 1 base from J, the gap between germline ends came to 12 bases. There are 14 residues in the CDR3. CDR3: CASTTSTRTDTQYF. The DNA for the CDR3 is TGTGCCAGCACAACTAGCACCCGCACAGATACGCAGTATTTT.

This chain joins TRBV19 and TRBJ1-2; D is undetermined. There are 13 residues in the CDR3. The V end was cut by 4 bases, the J end by 1 base, with 7 bases between. Germline V CDR1 and CDR2: LNHDA, SQIVND (reference sequence). The CDR3 protein is CASSRELNYGYTF. DNA for the CDR3: TGTGCCAGTAGTAGGGAACTTAACTATGGCTACACCTTC. The full variable domain, rest sourced from reference TRBV19 and TRBJ1-2, is DGGITQSPKYLFRKEGQNVTLSCEQNLNHDAMYWYRQDPGQGLRLIYYSQIVNDFQKGDIAEGYSVSREKKESFPLTVTSAQKNPTAFYLCASSRELNYGYTFGSGTRLTVV.

This chain uses TRBV6-2 or TRBV6-3 with TRBJ1-5; D ambiguous. Trimming left V 5 bases short and J 0 bases short, with 11 bases between. The CDR3 consists of 15 residues. Germline V lookup: CDR1 MNHEY, CDR2 SVGEGT. Here the CDR3 DNA reads TGTGCCAGCAGTCCCGAAGGTGATAGCAATCAGCCCCAGCATTTT. Encoded protein: CASSPEGDSNQPQHF.

The chain is built from TRBV18 and TRBJ2-1; TRBD2 matches 8 bases. The CDR3 covers 16 residues. CDR1 and CDR2 (germline): KGHSH, LQKENI. J was trimmed by 7 bases and V by 3 bases; bases with no gene match: 11. CDR3 amino acids: CASSPPGRLARNEQFF. In DNA form, the CDR3 reads TGTGCCAGCTCACCTCCGGGGAGACTAGCGAGAAATGAGCAGTTCTTC.

The gene calls are TRBV12-3 or TRBV12-4 and TRBJ1-5, with 7 bases identical to TRBD1. The CDR3 runs to 14 residues. With 3 bases clipped from V and 2 bases from J, the junction kept 1 base outside the gene matches. The CDR3 loop reads CASSFTGGNQPQHF. CDR3 sequence (DNA): TGTGCCAGCAGTTTCACAGGGGGCAATCAGCCCCAGCATTTT.

The rearrangement joins TRBV5-1 to TRBJ2-3; D is perhaps TRBD1 (5 bases). V lost 6 bases and J lost 3, with 14 bases in between. The CDR3 consists of 14 residues. The V gene's germline CDR1 is SGHRS and CDR2 YFSETQ. The CDR3 protein is CASKVRGSTDTQYF. Here the CDR3 DNA reads TGCGCCAGCAAGGTTAGGGGAAGTACAGATACGCAGTATTTT.